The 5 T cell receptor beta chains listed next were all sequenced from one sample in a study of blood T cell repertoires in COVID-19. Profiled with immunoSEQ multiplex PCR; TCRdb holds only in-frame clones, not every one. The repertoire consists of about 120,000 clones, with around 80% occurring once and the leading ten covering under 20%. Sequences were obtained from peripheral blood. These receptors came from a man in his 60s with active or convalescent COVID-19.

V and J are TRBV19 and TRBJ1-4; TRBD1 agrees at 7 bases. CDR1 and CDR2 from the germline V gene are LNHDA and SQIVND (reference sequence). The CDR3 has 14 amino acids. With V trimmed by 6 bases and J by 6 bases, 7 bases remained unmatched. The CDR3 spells CASSETGSHEKLFF. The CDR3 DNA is TGTGCCAGTAGCGAGACAGGGTCACATGAAAAACTGTTTTTT.

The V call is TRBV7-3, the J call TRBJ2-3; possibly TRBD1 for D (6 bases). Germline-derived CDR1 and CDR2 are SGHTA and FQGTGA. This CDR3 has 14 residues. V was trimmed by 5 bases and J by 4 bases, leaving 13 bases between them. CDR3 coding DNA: TGTGCCAGCAGCCCATCGACAGGTTCAGATACGCAGTATTTT. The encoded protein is CASSPSTGSDTQYF.

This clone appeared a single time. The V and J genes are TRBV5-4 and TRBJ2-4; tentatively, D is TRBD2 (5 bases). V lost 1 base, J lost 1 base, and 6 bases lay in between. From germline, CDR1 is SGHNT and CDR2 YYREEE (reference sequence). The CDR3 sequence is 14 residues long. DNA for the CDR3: TGTGCCAGCAGCTTGCGAGGGGCCAAAAACATTCAGTACTTC. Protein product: CASSLRGAKNIQYF.

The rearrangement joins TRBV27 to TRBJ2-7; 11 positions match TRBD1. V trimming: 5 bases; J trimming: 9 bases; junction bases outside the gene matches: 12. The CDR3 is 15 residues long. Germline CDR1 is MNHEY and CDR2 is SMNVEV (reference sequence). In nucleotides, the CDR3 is TGTGCCAGCAGTGGAGGGACAGGGGGGCTATGGGCGCAGTACTTC. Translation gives CASSGGTGGLWAQYF.

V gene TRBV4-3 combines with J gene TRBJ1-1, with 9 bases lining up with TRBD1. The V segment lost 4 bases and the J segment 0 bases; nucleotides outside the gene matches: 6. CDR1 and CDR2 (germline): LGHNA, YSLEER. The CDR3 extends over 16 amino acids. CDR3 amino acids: CASSLSGTGMNTEAFF. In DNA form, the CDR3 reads TGCGCCAGCAGCCTATCCGGGACAGGGATGAACACTGAAGCTTTCTTT.